This TCR beta chain derives from a study of OX40 agonist ivuxolimab in advanced cancers. The table came from immunoSEQ multiplex PCR; TCRdb's copy has only in-frame clones and leaves some out. The data show 25,000 to 30,000 clones, approximately 83% seen once. The material sequenced was CD4+ or CD8+ T cells sorted from blood, taken in a trial of the OX40 agonist ivuxolimab. The TCR sequence derives from an adult with an advanced solid tumor such as melanoma, head and neck, liver or kidney cancer.

CDR3 amino acids: CASSQERPSYNEQFF. DNA for the CDR3: TGCGCCAGCAGCCAAGAGCGGCCCTCCTACAATGAGCAGTTCTTC. The rearrangement uses TRBV4-1 and TRBJ2-1; D is uncertain. From germline, CDR1 is MGHRA and CDR2 YSYEKL. CDR3 length equals 15 residues. Trimming removed 0 bases from V and 0 bases from J, with 6 bases in between.